This section outlines one TCR beta chain sequence together with its context. Profiled with immunoSEQ multiplex PCR; TCRdb holds only in-frame clones, not every one. This sample has approximately 100,000 clones; roughly nine tenths occur once, and the top ten carry roughly 1.6%. This sample was included in a study of T cell changes during pregnancy in multiple sclerosis. The CDR3 is 15 residues long. V lost 0 bases, J lost 5 bases, and 13 bases lay in between. Germline CDR1 is LGHNA and CDR2 is YSLEER. The TCR sequence derives from a female donor with multiple sclerosis, enrolled in a pregnancy study. V gene TRBV4-3 combines with J gene TRBJ2-5; D not resolved. The sample was peripheral blood, taken before pregnancy. The CDR3, as DNA: TGCGCCAGCAGCCAAGACTTGCGGTTCCGGGAGACCCAGTACTTC. Its translation is CASSQDLRFRETQYF.